The next 29 T cell receptor beta chains were all read from a single sample in a study of T cell responses to AZD1222 COVID-19 vaccine. Repertoires were generated with immunoSEQ multiplex PCR, while TCRdb's copy carries only in-frame clones and drops some. The data contain more than 95,000 clones, 90% of them seen just once; the ten biggest clones take up roughly 5%. The sequencing here drew on peripheral blood, taken on day 0 of AZD1222 vaccination. The receptors were gathered from an adult in good health.

The J gene is TRBJ2-2, the V gene TRBV7-6; 11 positions match TRBD2. Per the germline V gene, CDR1 is SGHVS and CDR2 is FNYEAQ. J lost 4 bases, V lost 3 bases, and 7 bases had no gene match. The CDR3 consists of 17 residues. CDR3 DNA sequence: TGTGCCAGCAGCTTGACACCTAGCGGGGGGTTCACCGGGGAGCTGTTTTTT. As protein: CASSLTPSGGFTGELFF. Full variable domain (remainder filled in from reference TRBV7-6 and TRBJ2-2): GAGVSQSPRYKVTKRGQDVALRCDPISGHVSLYWYRQALGQGPEFLTYFNYEAQQDKSGLPNDRFSAERPEGSISTLTIQRTEQRDSAMYRCASSLTPSGGFTGELFFGEGSRLTVL.

The V call is TRBV27, the J call TRBJ1-6, with TRBD1 identical over 7 bases. V shed 2 bases and J 10 bases; nucleotides not matched to a gene: 14. The length of the CDR3 is 17 residues. From germline, CDR1 is MNHEY and CDR2 SMNVEV (reference sequence). The CDR3 reads CASSLRDPAGGGSPLHF. CDR3 nucleotides: TGTGCCAGCAGTTTAAGGGACCCAGCAGGGGGTGGGTCACCCCTCCACTTT.

V gene TRBV10-3 combines with J gene TRBJ1-4, with a possible D match to TRBD1 (5 bases). V lost 0 bases and J 4 bases, leaving 21 bases between the germline ends. The V gene's germline CDR1 is ENHRY and CDR2 SYGVKD. This CDR3 has 19 residues. CDR3 bases: TGTGCCATCAGTGAGTCAAAATCTTTCTTACAGGCCCGTAATGAAAAACTGTTTTTT. It specifies CAISESKSFLQARNEKLFF.

This clone appeared once. This chain connects TRBV18 to TRBJ1-4; D perhaps matches TRBD1 (6 bases). V was trimmed by 4 bases and J by 3 bases, leaving 12 bases between them. The CDR3 spans 15 residues. From germline, CDR1 is KGHSH and CDR2 LQKENI. CDR3 in amino acids: CASSLNRAPNEKLFF. The CDR3 nucleotides read TGTGCCAGCTCACTCAACAGGGCCCCTAATGAAAAACTGTTTTTT.

The chain is built from TRBV5-1 and TRBJ2-1; 10 nucleotides align to TRBD2. The CDR3 contains 18 residues. With 4 bases clipped from V and 4 bases from J, the junction kept 14 bases outside the gene matches. Germline CDR1 and CDR2: SGHRS and YFSETQ. The CDR3 bases are TGCGCCAGCAGCGTCATCAGAGTTAGCGGGGGGCAATACAATGAGCAGTTCTTC. Translation gives CASSVIRVSGGQYNEQFF. Together with reference TRBV5-1 and TRBJ2-1, the CDR3 gives the full variable domain: KAGVTQTPRYLIKTRGQQVTLSCSPISGHRSVSWYQQTPGQGLQFLFEYFSETQRNKGNFPGRFSGRQFSNSRSEMNVSTLELGDSALYLCASSVIRVSGGQYNEQFFGPGTRLTVL.

CDR3 coding DNA: TGTGCCTGGCGAGGGGGAGGTGGAAACACCATATATTTT. Amino acids: CAWRGGGGNTIYF. The chain couples TRBV30 to TRBJ1-3; D perhaps matches TRBD1 (6 bases). Between the trimmed V and J ends, which lost 5 bases and 3 bases, there was a span of 11 bases. The CDR3 loop spans 13 amino acids. Germline V gene sequence: CDR1 GTSNPN, CDR2 SVGIG (reference sequence).

V and J are TRBV7-6 and TRBJ1-5; no clear D. Germline-derived CDR1 and CDR2 are SGHVS and FNYEAQ. This CDR3 has 16 amino acids. V shed 1 base and J shed 1 base, with 11 bases lying between them. CDR3 coding DNA: TGTGCCAGCAGCTTAGGGTCCTCCGGGAGCAATCAGCCCCAGCATTTT. Residues: CASSLGSSGSNQPQHF.

The chain carries TRBV3-1 (or the pseudogene TRBV3-2) and TRBJ2-7, with D possibly TRBD2 on 5 matching bases. V was cut by 0 bases and J by 2 bases, with 8 bases left in between. Looked up from germline, CDR1 is LGHDT and CDR2 is YNNKEL (reference sequence). The CDR3 runs 14 residues. The CDR3 loop is CASSQEPAAYEQYF. The CDR3 DNA follows: TGTGCCAGCAGCCAAGAACCAGCGGCCTACGAGCAGTACTTC.

The V call is TRBV28, the J call TRBJ2-6; D not certain. CDR3 length: 14 amino acids. Germline V gene sequence: CDR1 MDHEN, CDR2 SYDVKM. Trimming removed 5 bases at V and 0 bases at J, with 5 bases between. CDR3 nucleotides: TGTGCCAGCAGTCTTAGCTCTGGGGCCAACGTCCTGACTTTC. Translation gives CASSLSSGANVLTF.

This clone was detected only once. The chain combines TRBV5-4 with TRBJ1-1; the D is unclear. This CDR3 has 14 amino acids. V lost 4 bases, J lost 0 bases, and 10 bases lay in between. The V gene's germline CDR1 is SGHNT and CDR2 YYREEE (reference sequence). The CDR3 sequence: CASSQRQLNTEAFF. In DNA form, the CDR3 reads TGTGCCAGCAGCCAACGGCAGTTGAACACTGAAGCTTTCTTT.

The gene calls are TRBV10-3 and TRBJ1-3; TRBD1 agrees at 7 bases. This CDR3 has 16 amino acids. The germline CDR1 and CDR2 sequences are ENHRY and SYGVKD. V shed 4 bases, J shed 0 bases, and the junction held 6 bases outside the gene matches. The CDR3 here is CAISGRQGISGNTIYF. CDR3 nucleotide sequence: TGTGCCATCAGTGGTAGACAGGGAATCTCTGGAAACACCATATATTTT.

CDR3 amino acids: CASSMRLGTEAFF. CDR3 bases: TGTGCCAGCAGCATGCGTCTGGGGACTGAAGCTTTCTTT. This chain uses TRBV9 with TRBJ1-1; no clear D gene. The germline V and J ends were trimmed by 4 bases and 5 bases, with 12 bases remaining between them. CDR3 length: 13 residues. CDR1 is SGDLS and CDR2 is YYNGEE in the germline V gene.

The chain couples TRBV4-1 to TRBJ1-3, with 10 bases identical to TRBD1. V trimming: 2 bases; J trimming: 5 bases; junction bases outside the gene matches: 6. This CDR3 contains 16 residues. The germline gives CDR1 MGHRA, CDR2 YSYEKL. The CDR3 loop reads CASSQSPGQGRNTIYF. In DNA form, the CDR3 reads TGCGCCAGCAGCCAATCTCCGGGACAGGGGAGAAACACCATATATTTT.

The chain has TRBV7-9 and TRBJ1-6; D is uncertain. The CDR3 is 13 amino acids. Trimming cost V 0 bases and J 7 bases, with 4 bases left between them. Germline CDR1 reads SEHNR; CDR2 reads FQNEAQ (reference sequence). The CDR3 reads CASSLAGNSPLHF. The DNA for the CDR3 is TGTGCCAGCAGCTTAGCGGGGAATTCACCCCTCCACTTT.

This clone was detected only a few times. This rearrangement joins TRBV19 to TRBJ1-1; no clear D. Trimming removed 2 bases from V and 10 bases from J, with 14 bases in between. The CDR3 totals 13 residues. Germline loops: CDR1 LNHDA, CDR2 SQIVND (reference sequence). The CDR3 DNA follows: TGTGCCAGTAGTATAAACCCCCTGGCCGGAGCTTTCTTT. Translated, it gives CASSINPLAGAFF.

This chain connects TRBV27 to TRBJ2-5; 10 nucleotides align to TRBD1. Unmatched junction bases numbered 5, after V lost 5 bases and J lost 5 bases. In germline, CDR1 is MNHEY, CDR2 SMNVEV (reference sequence). The CDR3 has 14 amino acids. In DNA form, the CDR3 reads TGTGCCAGCAGTGGGACAGGGGTGGGCGAGACCCAGTACTTC. Its translation: CASSGTGVGETQYF.

The chain carries TRBV5-1 and TRBJ2-7, with 7 bases that match TRBD1. This CDR3 spans 12 amino acids. Germline values: CDR1 SGHRS, CDR2 YFSETQ. After removal of 3 bases from V and 5 bases from J, the junction contained 2 bases not matched to a gene. The CDR3 here is CASSYTGDEQYF. CDR3 nucleotide sequence: TGCGCCAGCAGCTACACAGGGGACGAGCAGTACTTC.

The chain uses TRBV19 and TRBJ1-3, with D uncertain. From germline, CDR1 is LNHDA and CDR2 SQIVND (reference sequence). Trimming stripped 4 bases from V and 7 bases from J, with 11 bases between. The CDR3 extends over 13 amino acids. This CDR3 is CASSSLQPNTIYF. The CDR3, as DNA: TGTGCCAGTAGTAGCCTGCAGCCCAACACCATATATTTT.

The rearrangement uses TRBV28 and TRBJ1-2, with D tentatively TRBD1 (6 bases). Germline V gene sequence: CDR1 MDHEN, CDR2 SYDVKM. The CDR3 length is 15 residues. The V end lost 3 bases, the J end lost 5 bases, and 16 bases lay between the germline ends. In nucleotides, the CDR3 is TGTGCCAGCAGTTTTTATGGGGCAGGGGAGTATGGCTACACCTTC. Amino acid sequence: CASSFYGAGEYGYTF.

The chain has TRBV6-5 and TRBJ1-5; tentative D call: TRBD1 (6 bases). V was trimmed by 8 bases and J by 6 bases, leaving 14 bases between them. The CDR3 is made up of 13 amino acids. Germline lookup yields CDR1 MNHEY and CDR2 SVGAGI. This CDR3 is CASRGGVGQPQHF. CDR3 DNA sequence: TGTGCCAGCCGAGGGGGGGTTGGTCAGCCCCAGCATTTT.

The V gene is TRBV7-6, the J gene TRBJ2-1; TRBD1 matches at 10 bases. CDR3 length equals 16 residues. The V gene end was trimmed by 2 bases and the J gene end by 6 bases; junction bases not matched to a gene: 7. Germline CDR1 reads SGHVS; CDR2 reads FNYEAQ. The CDR3 coding sequence is TGTGCCAGCAGCTTAACCGGGACAGGGGATACCAATGAGCAGTTCTTC. It is translated as CASSLTGTGDTNEQFF.

The chain carries TRBV11-3 and TRBJ1-1; D remains ambiguous. V was cut by 0 bases and J by 1 base, with 3 bases left in between. The germline gives CDR1 SGHNT, CDR2 YENEEA. This CDR3 has 13 residues. CDR3 amino acids: CASSLDGNTEAFF. The CDR3 coding sequence is TGTGCCAGCAGCTTAGATGGGAACACTGAAGCTTTCTTT.

The gene calls are TRBV14 and TRBJ2-3, with 7 bases identical to TRBD1. The junction had 2 bases not matched to a gene; V was cut back by 1 base and J by 7 bases. The CDR3 totals 13 residues. Germline CDR1 reads SGHDN; CDR2 reads FVKESK. CDR3 DNA: TGTGCCAGCAGCCAAGGACAGGGATATACGCAGTATTTT. Translating it yields CASSQGQGYTQYF.

This chain joins TRBV4-2 and TRBJ2-7; 8 bases line up with TRBD2. Germline-derived CDR1 and CDR2 are LGHNA and YNFKEQ. Losses at the gene ends were 0 bases for V and 1 base for J; bases not matched to a gene: 5. This CDR3 has 16 amino acids. The CDR3 loop is CASSQDLGGGSYEQYF. CDR3 in DNA: TGTGCCAGCAGCCAAGATTTAGGCGGGGGGTCCTACGAGCAGTACTTC.

The J gene is TRBJ2-3, the V gene TRBV30; 9 positions match TRBD2. The CDR3 is made up of 15 amino acids. CDR1 GTSNPN and CDR2 SVGIG come from the germline V gene (reference sequence). The ends lost 1 base at V and 5 bases at J; junction bases unmatched: 7. The CDR3 bases are TGTGCCTGGAGTGGGCCGGGACTAGCAAAAGATACGCAGTATTTT. It codes for CAWSGPGLAKDTQYF.

The V and J genes are TRBV27 and TRBJ2-1; the D call may be TRBD1 or TRBD2 (6 bases each). Germline V lookup: CDR1 MNHEY, CDR2 SMNVEV (reference sequence). The CDR3 length is 15 residues. Trimming removed 8 bases from V and 8 bases from J, with 22 bases in between. This CDR3 is CASCLIGQGGYEQFF. CDR3 nucleotide sequence: TGTGCCAGCTGCCTTATCGGTCAAGGGGGGTATGAGCAGTTCTTC.

The chain combines TRBV30 with TRBJ2-2; D might be TRBD1 or TRBD2, each matching 6 bases. Germline V lookup: CDR1 GTSNPN, CDR2 SVGIG (reference sequence). The CDR3 totals 13 residues. The ends were cut back, 4 bases at V and 6 bases at J, with 12 bases in the middle. In DNA form, the CDR3 reads TGTGCCTGGACCCCCGGGGGCTCCGGGGAGCTGTTTTTT. This codes for CAWTPGGSGELFF.

As DNA, the CDR3 is TGTGCCAGCAGCTACGGGACAGCAAATCAGCCCCAGCATTTT. It translates to CASSYGTANQPQHF. V gene TRBV25-1 combines with J gene TRBJ1-5; 7 bases align to TRBD1. Unmatched junction bases numbered 6, after V lost 6 bases and J lost 4 bases. The length of the CDR3 is 14 residues. Germline V gives CDR1 MGHDK, CDR2 SYGVNS.

The chain uses TRBV24-1 and TRBJ2-5; TRBD2 agrees at 11 bases. The trim removed 2 bases at V and 4 bases at J, leaving 5 bases unmatched. Germline V lookup: CDR1 KGHDR, CDR2 SFDVKD. This CDR3 spans 16 amino acids. The CDR3 nucleotides are TGTGCCACCAGTGATTATCTAGCGGGGGGAGTAGAGACCCAGTACTTC. This codes for CATSDYLAGGVETQYF.